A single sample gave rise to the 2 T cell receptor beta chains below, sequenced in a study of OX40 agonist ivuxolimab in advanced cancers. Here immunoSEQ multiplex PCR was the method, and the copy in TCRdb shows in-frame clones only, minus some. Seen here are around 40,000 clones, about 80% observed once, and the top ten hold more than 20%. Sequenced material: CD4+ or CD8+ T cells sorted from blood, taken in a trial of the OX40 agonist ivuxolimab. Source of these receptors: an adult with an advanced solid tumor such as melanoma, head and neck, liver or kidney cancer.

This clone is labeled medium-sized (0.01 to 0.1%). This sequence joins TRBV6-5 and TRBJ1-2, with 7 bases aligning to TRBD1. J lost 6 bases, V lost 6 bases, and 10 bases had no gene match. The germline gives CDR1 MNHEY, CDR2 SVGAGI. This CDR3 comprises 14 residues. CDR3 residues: CASSTQGGANGYTF. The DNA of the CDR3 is TGTGCCAGCAGCACACAAGGGGGCGCGAATGGCTACACCTTC.

CDR3 in amino acids: CASSYSGLGDEQYF. CDR3 DNA: TGTGCCAGCAGTTACTCCGGGCTCGGGGACGAGCAGTACTTC. This chain uses TRBV6-6 with TRBJ2-7, with D perhaps TRBD2 (5 bases). Between the trimmed V and J ends, which lost 0 bases and 5 bases, there was a span of 11 bases. Germline CDR1 and CDR2: MNHNY and SVGAGI (reference sequence). The CDR3 runs 14 residues.